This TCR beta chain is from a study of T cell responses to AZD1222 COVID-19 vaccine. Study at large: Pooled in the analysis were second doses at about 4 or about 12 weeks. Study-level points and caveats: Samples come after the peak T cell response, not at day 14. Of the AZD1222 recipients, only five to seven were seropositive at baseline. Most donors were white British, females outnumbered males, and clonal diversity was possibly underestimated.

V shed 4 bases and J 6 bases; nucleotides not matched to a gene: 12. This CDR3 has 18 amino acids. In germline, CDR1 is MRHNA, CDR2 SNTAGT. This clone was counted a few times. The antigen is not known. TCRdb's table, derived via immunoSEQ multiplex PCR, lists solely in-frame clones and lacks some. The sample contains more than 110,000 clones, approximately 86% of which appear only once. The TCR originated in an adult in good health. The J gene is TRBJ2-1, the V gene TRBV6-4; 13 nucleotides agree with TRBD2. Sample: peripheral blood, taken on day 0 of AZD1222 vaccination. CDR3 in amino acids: CASSVQPLGLAGPNEQFF. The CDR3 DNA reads TGTGCCAGCAGTGTCCAGCCTTTGGGACTAGCGGGACCCAATGAGCAGTTCTTC.